Here is one T cell receptor (beta chain) with its context. This entry is derived from a study of blood T cell repertoires in COVID-19. The table came from immunoSEQ multiplex PCR; TCRdb's copy has only in-frame clones and leaves some out. There are hundreds of thousands of clones in the sample; 88% occur only once, and over 9.5% lies in the top ten. V was clipped by 6 bases and J by 2 bases; unmatched bases: 7. From germline, CDR1 is MNHEY and CDR2 SMNVEV (reference sequence). This CDR3 spans 15 amino acids. The specimen sequenced was peripheral blood. This chain links TRBV27 with TRBJ2-3, with 8 bases identical to TRBD2. The sequence was obtained from a woman aged 45 to 65 with COVID-19, enrolled during active disease. The CDR3 bases are TGTGCCAGCAGCCTCCGCGGGGGGATCACAGATACGCAGTATTTT. Its translation is CASSLRGGITDTQYF.